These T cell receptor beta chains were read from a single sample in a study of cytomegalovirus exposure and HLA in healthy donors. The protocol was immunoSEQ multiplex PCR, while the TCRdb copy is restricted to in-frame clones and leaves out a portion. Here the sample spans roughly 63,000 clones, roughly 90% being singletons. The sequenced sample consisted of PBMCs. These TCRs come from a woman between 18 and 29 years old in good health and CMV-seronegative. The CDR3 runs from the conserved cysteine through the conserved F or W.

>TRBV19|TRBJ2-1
CASSIGWLAGGGRDNEQFF
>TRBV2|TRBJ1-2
CASSERRRREGYTF
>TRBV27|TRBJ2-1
CASRLGRDRDYNEQFF
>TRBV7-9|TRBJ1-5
CASSLVVGDTFYQPQHF
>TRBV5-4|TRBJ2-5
CASSSQREYETQYF
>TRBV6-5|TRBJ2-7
CASSRPGRAYEQYF
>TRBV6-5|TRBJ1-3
CASSYSSRSGNTIYF
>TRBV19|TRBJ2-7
CASSVLAGGSYEQYF
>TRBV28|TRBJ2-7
CASSGLTGYYEQYF
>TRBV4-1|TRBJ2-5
CASSPRTGQEAQYF
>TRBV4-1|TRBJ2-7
CASSQAPGQEAYEQYF
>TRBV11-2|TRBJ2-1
CASSFGDNEQFF
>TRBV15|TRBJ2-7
CATSGRLAGTYEQYF
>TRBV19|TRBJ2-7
CASSIDGQIYEQYF
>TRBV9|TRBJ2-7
CASSVEGLAGYEQYF
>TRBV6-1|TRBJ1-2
CASSEELAAVYGYTF
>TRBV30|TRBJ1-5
CAWSVRVSNQPQHF
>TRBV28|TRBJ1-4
CASSSRANEKLFF
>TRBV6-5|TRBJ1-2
CASSARVGSAGYTF
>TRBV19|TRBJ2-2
CASSTGTGELFF
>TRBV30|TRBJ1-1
CAWSVRRDFMNTEAFF
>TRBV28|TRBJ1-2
CASTRQTINYGYTF
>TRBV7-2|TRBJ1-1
CASSADRNTEAFF
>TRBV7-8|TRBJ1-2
CASSLQDNYGYTF
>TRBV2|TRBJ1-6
CASSEGFTGFPLHF
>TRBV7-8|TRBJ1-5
CASSLGQGSLSNQPQHF
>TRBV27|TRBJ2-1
CASSFVGRLYNEQFF
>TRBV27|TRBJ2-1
CASYGLLGLAGVDNEQFF
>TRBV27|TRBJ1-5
CASRGGVRGLGQPQHF
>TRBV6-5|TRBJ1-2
CASSYSWRTGLSGYTF
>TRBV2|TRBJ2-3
CASSQETSRSGDTQYF
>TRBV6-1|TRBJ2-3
CASSDRVLGTDTQYF
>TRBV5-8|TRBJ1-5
CASSSREGQPQHF
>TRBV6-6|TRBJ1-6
CASSYRGQVYNSPLHF
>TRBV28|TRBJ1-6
CASKTGLNSPLHF
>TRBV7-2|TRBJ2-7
CASSSGIYEQYF
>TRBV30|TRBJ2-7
CAWSEGQSYEQYF
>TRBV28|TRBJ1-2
CASSGTLGYGYTF
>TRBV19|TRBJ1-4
CASSSGTNEKLFF
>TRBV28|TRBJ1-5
CASRPAHRGYQPQHF
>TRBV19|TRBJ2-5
CASSLGLQETQYF
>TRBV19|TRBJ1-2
CASTDTVNYGYTF
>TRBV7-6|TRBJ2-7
CASSLNAAGVLSSYEQYF
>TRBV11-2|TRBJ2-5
CASSSLAGGPVGETQYF
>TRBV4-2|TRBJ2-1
CASSQWGQGNNEQFF